The TCR beta chain described here comes from a study of shared clonotypes between healthy human individuals. Overall study findings and caveats: A generally larger estimated richness was seen in naive subsets than in memory subsets.

With 5 bases removed from V and 8 bases from J, the gap between germline ends came to 13 bases. The CDR3 contains 13 residues. Germline V gives CDR1 MNHEY, CDR2 SMNVEV (reference sequence). Libraries were prepared by immunoSEQ multiplex PCR; TCRdb keeps only in-frame clonotypes and omits some of them. Here the sample spans about 2.1 million clones, 93% being singletons. The naive CD8 fraction comprised CD45RO-negative cells positively selected for CCR7 and excluded terminally differentiated effector memory CD45RA+ cells. Caucasian adults living in Nashville, Tennessee, provided all samples. Comments on this clone: Its target is unknown.

The chain combines TRBV27 with TRBJ2-1; D may be TRBD1 (5 bases). This clonotype was sampled from a man aged 18 to 30 in good health. Some clones in this sample may be carry-over from other donors' samples. Material for sequencing was naive CD8+ T cells from PBMCs. Written as DNA, the CDR3 is TGTGCCAGCAGTACCTTCGGACAAGATGAGCAGTTCTTC. This sequence encodes CASSTFGQDEQFF.